Below are 29 T cell receptor beta chains sequenced from a single sample in a study of T-cell memory formation after mild COVID-19. TCRdb re-called the 5' RACE reads with MiXCR, one entry per CDR3 protein. Of 470,000 or so distinct CDR3 sequences listed, 20% are singletons. The sample comprised PBMCs or a T cell subset sorted from them (not recorded which). These receptors were collected from an adult woman who had mild COVID-19 (a few samples of this study predate the infection). Cell type and time point are not known.

This clonotype has a count of ten or more. The chain links TRBV20-1 to TRBJ1-3; no reliable D call. V was pared by 2 bases and J by 0 bases, with 8 bases between. The CDR3 covers 14 residues. Germline-derived CDR1 and CDR2 are DFQATT and SNEGSKA (reference sequence). The CDR3 is CSARMGYSGNTIYF. The DNA of the CDR3 is TGCAGTGCTAGAATGGGTTACTCTGGAAACACCATATATTTT.

The chain carries TRBV12-3 or TRBV12-4 and TRBJ1-2; 7 bases match TRBD1. The CDR3 totals 16 residues. Trimming took 6 bases from V and 6 from J; bases not matched to a gene: 16. This chain's CDR3 is CASRDRLSVLGHGYTF. CDR3 coding DNA: TGTGCCAGCAGGGACAGGTTATCTGTGTTGGGTCATGGCTACACCTTC.

The rearrangement links TRBV24-1 to TRBJ2-5; 11 bases align to TRBD2. The trim removed 3 bases at V and 0 bases at J, leaving 5 bases unmatched. Germline V CDR1 and CDR2: KGHDR, SFDVKD. CDR3 length equals 17 residues. The CDR3 bases are TGTGCCACCAGTGATCCTAGCGGGAGGTCGCACCAAGAGACCCAGTACTTC. Encoded protein: CATSDPSGRSHQETQYF.

This sequence joins TRBV7-2 and TRBJ1-2; D remains ambiguous. The CDR3 length is 12 residues. V lost 1 base, J lost 7 bases, and 7 bases lay in between. CDR1 SGHTA and CDR2 FQGNSA come from the germline V gene. This chain's CDR3 is CASSLGVVGYTF. In nucleotides, the CDR3 is TGTGCCAGCAGCTTAGGAGTAGTTGGCTACACCTTC.

This clonotype occurred a few times. The chain couples TRBV11-2 to TRBJ2-6; D possibly matches TRBD1 or TRBD2 (5 bases each). The V end was cut by 4 bases, the J end by 2 bases, with 9 bases between. The germline gives CDR1 SGHAT, CDR2 FQNNGV. CDR3 length: 15 residues. The CDR3 DNA sequence: TGTGCCAGCAGCTCGCAGGGAGCTGGGGCCAACGTCCTGACTTTC. This translates into CASSSQGAGANVLTF.

This clonotype was seen more than once but under ten times. The rearrangement links TRBV20-1 to TRBJ1-2; no clear D gene. V lost 3 bases to trimming and J lost 3 bases, with 17 bases between them. Germline lookup yields CDR1 DFQATT and CDR2 SNEGSKA (reference sequence). The CDR3 sequence is 15 residues long. This chain's CDR3 is CSASIYPEADYGYTF. CDR3 nucleotide sequence: TGCAGTGCTAGTATCTATCCCGAGGCTGACTATGGCTACACCTTC.

This chain connects TRBV20-1 to TRBJ2-5; 8 bases agree with TRBD1. V trimming: 1 base; J trimming: 2 bases; junction bases outside the gene matches: 6. This CDR3 is built from 15 residues. Germline V gene lookup returns CDR1 DFQATT and CDR2 SNEGSKA (reference sequence). The CDR3 bases are TGCAGTGCTAGAGGAGGCAGGGGGCAGCAAGAGACCCAGTACTTC. This sequence encodes CSARGGRGQQETQYF.

The V gene is TRBV29-1, the J gene TRBJ2-5; TRBD2 agrees at 7 bases. The CDR3 runs 14 residues. J was trimmed by 5 bases and V by 6 bases; bases with no gene match: 12. Per the germline V gene, CDR1 is SQVTM and CDR2 is ANQGSEA. The CDR3 region is CSVGGLVVRETQYF. The CDR3 bases are TGCAGCGTCGGAGGACTAGTTGTGAGGGAGACCCAGTACTTC.

The CDR3 nucleotides read TGCGCCAGCAGCACACTAGCGGGAGGAAACACCGGGGAGCTGTTTTTT. It codes for CASSTLAGGNTGELFF. The V call is TRBV5-1, the J call TRBJ2-2, with 12 bases matching TRBD2. This CDR3 is built from 16 residues. After removal of 4 bases from V and 2 bases from J, the junction contained 3 bases not matched to a gene. Per germline, CDR1 SGHRS and CDR2 YFSETQ. The full variable domain, in which reference TRBV5-1 and TRBJ2-2 provide the parts outside the CDR3, is KAGVTQTPRYLIKTRGQQVTLSCSPISGHRSVSWYQQTPGQGLQFLFEYFSETQRNKGNFPGRFSGRQFSNSRSEMNVSTLELGDSALYLCASSTLAGGNTGELFFGEGSRLTVL.

A few counts support this clonotype. This chain connects TRBV19 to TRBJ2-1; the match to TRBD2 covers 12 bases. The CDR3 contains 15 residues. V shed 5 bases, J shed 6 bases, and the junction held 5 bases outside the gene matches. Germline CDR1 and CDR2: LNHDA and SQIVND (reference sequence). The CDR3 nucleotides read TGTGCCAGTAGTGTGGGGACTAGCGGGCTCAATGAGCAGTTCTTC. As protein: CASSVGTSGLNEQFF.

The V call is TRBV5-1, the J call TRBJ2-1; 8 nucleotides align to TRBD1. The ends lost 4 bases at V and 6 bases at J; junction bases unmatched: 9. The CDR3 sequence is 15 residues long. Looked up from germline, CDR1 is SGHRS and CDR2 is YFSETQ. The CDR3 spells CASSMDRDTFNEQFF. Here the CDR3 DNA reads TGCGCCAGCAGCATGGACAGGGACACCTTCAATGAGCAGTTCTTC.

This clonotype occurred a few times. The chain carries TRBV18 and TRBJ2-3, with D maybe TRBD1 (6 bases). This CDR3 is built from 14 residues. V lost 2 bases and J 5 bases, leaving 11 bases between the germline ends. Germline assignment: CDR1 KGHSH and CDR2 LQKENI. CDR3: CASSPTRTVDTQYF. The CDR3 DNA reads TGTGCCAGCTCACCAACCCGGACAGTAGATACGCAGTATTTT.

The chain combines TRBV7-3 with TRBJ2-5; 7 positions agree with TRBD2. Germline CDR1 and CDR2: SGHTA and FQGTGA. The CDR3 has 13 residues. V lost 4 bases, J lost 5 bases, and 4 bases stayed unmatched. The CDR3 coding sequence is TGTGCCAGCAGCTCTGGACTAGACGAGACCCAGTACTTC. As protein: CASSSGLDETQYF.

This clonotype was seen more than once but under ten times. This chain links TRBV5-1 with TRBJ2-5; TRBD2 agrees at 14 bases. With 4 bases clipped from V and 4 bases from J, the junction kept 6 bases outside the gene matches. Per the germline V gene, CDR1 is SGHRS and CDR2 is YFSETQ. The CDR3 is 16 amino acids. The CDR3 DNA follows: TGCGCCAGCAGCCGGACTAGCGGGGGGCCGGGAGAGACCCAGTACTTC. Its translation is CASSRTSGGPGETQYF.

J is TRBJ2-4 and V is TRBV19, with TRBD2 matching over 9 bases. V trimming: 10 bases; J trimming: 0 bases; junction bases outside the gene matches: 7. CDR3 length: 15 residues. Germline V gene data show CDR1 as LNHDA and CDR2 as SQIVND (reference sequence). CDR3 loop: CATNKLAGAKNIQYF. The CDR3 DNA reads as TGTGCCACTAATAAACTAGCGGGAGCCAAAAACATTCAGTACTTC.

J is TRBJ2-6 and V is TRBV3-1, with 11 bases fitting TRBD2. With 4 bases clipped from V and 3 bases from J, the junction kept 5 bases outside the gene matches. CDR3 size: 17 residues. Germline CDR1 is LGHDT and CDR2 is YNNKEL (reference sequence). The DNA of the CDR3 is TGTGCCAGCAGCCCTCTAGCGGGAGGTCTTGGGGCCAACGTCCTGACTTTC. Translation: CASSPLAGGLGANVLTF. Variable domain in full (rest from reference TRBV3-1 and TRBJ2-6): DTAVSQTPKYLVTQMGNDKSIKCEQNLGHDTMYWYKQDSKKFLKIMFSYNNKELIINETVPNRFSPKSPDKAHLNLHINSLELGDSAVYFCASSPLAGGLGANVLTFGAGSRLTVL.

This clonotype has a handful of counts. The chain uses TRBV2 and TRBJ2-1; the D gene is possibly TRBD1 (6 bases). The CDR3 contains 13 residues. The V gene lost 6 bases and the J gene lost 5 bases, with 11 bases spanning the gap. Germline-derived CDR1 and CDR2 are SNHLY and FYNNEI. The DNA of the CDR3 is TGTGCCAGCAGACAGGGAAGGGACAATGAGCAGTTCTTC. The encoded protein is CASRQGRDNEQFF.

This clonotype occurred a few times. This chain links TRBV7-2 with TRBJ2-2; possible D gene TRBD2, 6 bases. V lost 1 base, J lost 7 bases, and 13 bases lay in between. The CDR3 spans 15 residues. CDR1 is SGHTA and CDR2 is FQGNSA in the germline V gene. The CDR3 nucleotides are TGTGCCAGCAGCTTAGTCGCGGGGAAGGACGGGGAGCTGTTTTTT. As protein: CASSLVAGKDGELFF.

In this sample, this clonotype turned up a few times. The chain combines TRBV11-3 with TRBJ1-2; 10 bases line up with TRBD1. With 3 bases clipped from V and 9 bases from J, the junction kept 4 bases outside the gene matches. The CDR3 runs to 13 residues. Germline V CDR1 and CDR2: SGHNT, YENEEA. The CDR3 is CASSFDRGRSYTF. CDR3 DNA sequence: TGTGCCAGCAGCTTCGACAGGGGGCGAAGCTACACCTTC.

In its sample, this clonotype was seen a few times. The chain combines TRBV6-5 with TRBJ2-5; the D is unclear. CDR1 and CDR2 from the germline V gene are MNHEY and SVGAGI. This CDR3 contains 14 residues. V lost 2 bases and J lost 5, with 12 bases in between. The CDR3 here is CASSYDRGSETQYF. For the CDR3, the DNA is TGTGCCAGCAGTTACGACCGCGGATCGGAGACCCAGTACTTC.

In its sample, this clonotype was seen a few times. The chain carries TRBV6-2 or TRBV6-3 and TRBJ2-1; TRBD2 is a possible D gene (6 bases). The CDR3 runs 14 residues. Germline CDR1 is MNHEY and CDR2 is SVGEGT. V shed 4 bases and J shed 4 bases, with 11 bases lying between them. This CDR3 is CASSFASEYNEQFF. CDR3 nucleotide sequence: TGTGCCAGCAGTTTTGCTAGCGAGTACAATGAGCAGTTCTTC.

The rearrangement links TRBV13 to TRBJ1-1, with 8 positions matching TRBD1. Germline V lookup: CDR1 PRHDT, CDR2 FYEKMQ (reference sequence). V lost 5 bases, J lost 1 base, and 6 bases stayed unmatched. The CDR3 covers 15 residues. The CDR3 sequence is CASSGGGTGNTEAFF. In DNA form, the CDR3 reads TGTGCCAGCAGCGGAGGCGGGACAGGGAACACTGAAGCTTTCTTT.

Only a few counts were recorded for this clonotype. This chain connects TRBV7-3 to TRBJ1-1, with D possibly being TRBD1 (6 bases). CDR1 and CDR2 (germline): SGHTA, FQGTGA. V lost 1 base and J lost 1, with 16 bases in between. The CDR3 is made up of 17 amino acids. As DNA, the CDR3 is TGTGCCAGCAGCTTAATGGGGGCAGCGGGAGGGAACACTGAAGCTTTCTTT. Amino acid sequence: CASSLMGAAGGNTEAFF.

This clonotype has a count of ten or more. V is TRBV5-1 and J is TRBJ2-1; TRBD2 aligns across 8 bases. Germline CDR1 SGHRS, CDR2 YFSETQ. The CDR3 consists of 15 residues. Unmatched junction bases numbered 11, after V lost 0 bases and J lost 12 bases. The CDR3 spells CASSLATTGGPSQFF. CDR3 DNA: TGCGCCAGCAGCTTGGCCACGACGGGAGGGCCGTCGCAGTTCTTC.

This clonotype has a count of ten or more. The chain is built from TRBV7-9 and TRBJ2-3; no firm D call. This CDR3 region has 11 residues. Trimming stripped 8 bases from V and 6 bases from J, with 9 bases between. Germline CDR1 is SEHNR and CDR2 is FQNEAQ (reference sequence). Here the CDR3 reads CASRRVDTQYF. The CDR3 DNA reads TGTGCCAGCCGGAGAGTGGATACGCAGTATTTT.

The chain's CDR3 is CASSLTGLAGSSYNEQFF. CDR3 DNA: TGTGCCAGCAGCTTAACGGGACTAGCGGGGAGCTCCTACAATGAGCAGTTCTTC. The chain combines TRBV7-2 with TRBJ2-1; 13 bases map to TRBD2. J was trimmed by 0 bases and V by 2 bases; bases with no gene match: 4. This CDR3 comprises 18 residues. Germline values: CDR1 SGHTA, CDR2 FQGNSA.

This chain connects TRBV6-5 to TRBJ1-2; no clear D. Germline lookup yields CDR1 MNHEY and CDR2 SVGAGI. The CDR3 sequence is 13 residues long. The V gene lost 2 bases and the J gene lost 4 bases, with 8 bases spanning the gap. The CDR3 loop reads CASSYGSIYGYTF. CDR3 nucleotide sequence: TGTGCCAGCAGTTACGGGAGCATCTATGGCTACACCTTC.

The table lists this clonotype with a few counts. The genes are TRBV3-1 and TRBJ2-1; 9 nucleotides agree with TRBD2. Germline lookup yields CDR1 LGHDT and CDR2 YNNKEL (reference sequence). The CDR3 contains 12 residues. V lost 5 bases to trimming and J lost 15 bases; unmatched junction nucleotides: 8. The CDR3 DNA follows: TGTGCCAGCAGCGAACTCGGGACTAGCCTGTTCTTC. Translating it yields CASSELGTSLFF.

This clonotype was detected a few times. The chain carries TRBV6-2 or TRBV6-3 and TRBJ1-3; maybe TRBD1 (5 bases). Germline V lookup: CDR1 MNHEY, CDR2 SVGEGT. The CDR3 runs to 16 residues. Trimming left V 8 bases short and J 0 bases short, with 17 bases between. This chain's CDR3 is CASCFSGASSGNTIYF. DNA of the CDR3: TGTGCCAGCTGTTTTTCTGGGGCAAGCTCTGGAAACACCATATATTTT.